The T cell receptor (beta chain) described here comes from a study of blood T cells in healthy people across ages. The study, taken as a whole, reports: Unsorted PBMCs ruled out conclusive naive versus antigen-experienced comparison.

In regard to this clonotype: Its target is not known.

Germline lookup yields CDR1 SGHTA and CDR2 FQGNSA. The CDR3 sequence is 13 residues long. Trimming removed 5 bases at V and 3 bases at J, with 10 bases between. It was with a sample-barcoded 5' primer and a J-beta primer mix that a second PCR of roughly 7 to 12 cycles was run. TCRdb reprocessed the 5' RACE reads via MiXCR and lists one record per CDR3 protein. Of about 640,000 distinct CDR3 sequences listed, approximately 50% were seen once; the top ten hold approximately 37%. The rearrangement links TRBV7-2 to TRBJ1-1, with D unclear. Sequencing input: blood. The sequence was collected from a man aged 60-69 years in good health. CDR3 coding DNA: TGTGCCAGCAGCGCCCAGCGGGACACTGAAGCTTTCTTT. As protein: CASSAQRDTEAFF.